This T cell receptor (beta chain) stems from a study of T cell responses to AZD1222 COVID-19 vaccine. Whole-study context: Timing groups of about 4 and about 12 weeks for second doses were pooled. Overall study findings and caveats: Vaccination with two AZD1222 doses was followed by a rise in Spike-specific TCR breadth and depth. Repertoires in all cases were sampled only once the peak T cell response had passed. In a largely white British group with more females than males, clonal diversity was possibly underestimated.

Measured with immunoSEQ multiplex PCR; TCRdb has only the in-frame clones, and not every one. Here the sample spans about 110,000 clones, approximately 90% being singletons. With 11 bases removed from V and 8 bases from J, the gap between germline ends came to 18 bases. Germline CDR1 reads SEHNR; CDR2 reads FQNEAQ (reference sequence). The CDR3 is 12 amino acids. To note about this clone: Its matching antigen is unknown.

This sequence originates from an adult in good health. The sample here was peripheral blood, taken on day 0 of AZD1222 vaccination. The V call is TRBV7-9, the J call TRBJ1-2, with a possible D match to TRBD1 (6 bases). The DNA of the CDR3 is TGTGCCCTAGGGCAGGGGATGGACGGCTACACCTTC. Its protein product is CALGQGMDGYTF.